These 4 T cell receptor beta chains came from one sample sequenced in a study of shared clonotypes between healthy human individuals. Libraries were prepared by immunoSEQ multiplex PCR; TCRdb keeps only in-frame clonotypes and omits some of them. The repertoire holds about 2.3 million clones, with 80% to 95% as singletons. The sequenced sample was naive CD4+ T cells from PBMCs. Subset meaning: CD45RA+ positively selected. The origin of the receptors is a man between 18 and 35 years old in good health. Some clones in this sample may be carry-over from other donors' samples.

Turning to this clone: Other nucleotide sequences in the sample specify the same CDR3. The chain is built from TRBV28 and TRBJ2-1, with no clear D. The CDR3 extends over 11 amino acids. The V and J ends lost 6 bases and 5 bases respectively, with 5 bases between them. CDR1 and CDR2 (germline): MDHEN, SYDVKM. The CDR3: CASRRNNEQFF. CDR3 in DNA: TGTGCCAGCAGACGGAACAATGAGCAGTTCTTC.

The J gene is TRBJ2-2, the V gene TRBV7-2, with TRBD1 matching over 8 bases. Germline loops: CDR1 SGHTA, CDR2 FQGNSA. Trimming took 7 bases from V and 0 from J; bases not matched to a gene: 10. CDR3 length equals 17 residues. The CDR3 coding sequence is TGTGCCAGCAAATTCACGGCAGGGGGCGCGAACACCGGGGAGCTGTTTTTT. Translated: CASKFTAGGANTGELFF.

The rearrangement links TRBV4-2 to TRBJ1-1; TRBD1 is a possible D gene (6 bases). Germline loops: CDR1 LGHNA, CDR2 YNFKEQ. The germline V and J ends were trimmed by 3 bases and 1 base, with 12 bases remaining between them. The CDR3 runs to 15 residues. The chain's CDR3 is CASSQSEGGNTEAFF. The CDR3, as DNA: TGTGCCAGCAGCCAGTCCGAGGGGGGGAACACTGAAGCTTTCTTT.

This clone was seen once. The rearrangement joins TRBV28 to TRBJ1-1, with D hard to call. This CDR3 has 12 amino acids. Between the trimmed V and J ends, which lost 7 bases and 9 bases, there was a span of 15 bases. The V gene's germline CDR1 is MDHEN and CDR2 SYDVKM. The CDR3 protein is CASTPDYQKAFF. The CDR3 DNA reads TGTGCCAGCACCCCGGACTACCAAAAAGCTTTCTTT. The full variable domain, rest sourced from reference TRBV28 and TRBJ1-1, is DVKVTQSSRYLVKRTGEKVFLECVQDMDHENMFWYRQDPGLGLRLIYFSYDVKMKEKGDIPEGYSVSREKKERFSLILESASTNQTSMYLCASTPDYQKAFFGQGTRLTVV.